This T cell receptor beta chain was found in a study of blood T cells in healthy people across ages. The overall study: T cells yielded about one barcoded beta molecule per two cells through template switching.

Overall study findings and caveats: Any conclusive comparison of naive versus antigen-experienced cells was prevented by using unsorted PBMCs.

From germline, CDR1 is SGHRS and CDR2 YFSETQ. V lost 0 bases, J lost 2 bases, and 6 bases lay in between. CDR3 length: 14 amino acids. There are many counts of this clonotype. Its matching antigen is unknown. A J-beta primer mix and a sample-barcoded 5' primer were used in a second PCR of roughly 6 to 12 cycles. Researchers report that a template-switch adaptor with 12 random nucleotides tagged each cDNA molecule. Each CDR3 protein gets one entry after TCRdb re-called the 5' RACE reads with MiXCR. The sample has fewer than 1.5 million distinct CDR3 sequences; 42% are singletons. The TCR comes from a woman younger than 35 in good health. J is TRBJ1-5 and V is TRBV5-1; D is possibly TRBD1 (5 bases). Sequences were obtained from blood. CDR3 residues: CASSLEQGNQPQHF. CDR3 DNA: TGCGCCAGCAGCTTGGAACAGGGCAATCAGCCCCAGCATTTT.